The 27 T cell receptor beta chains below all came from one sample that was sequenced in a study of T cell responses to AZD1222 COVID-19 vaccine. Clones were sequenced by immunoSEQ multiplex PCR, and TCRdb holds only the in-frame ones, with some missing. This repertoire shows about 86,000 clones, approximately 89% found once; its top ten account for 2% to 2.5%. The source was peripheral blood, collected on day 0 of AZD1222 vaccination. The receptors were gathered from an adult in good health.

The V gene is TRBV4-3, the J gene TRBJ2-7, with a tentative D call TRBD1 (5 bases). This CDR3 has 15 residues. Germline CDR1 LGHNA, CDR2 YSLEER. V was trimmed by 0 bases and J by 7 bases, leaving 16 bases between them. CDR3 sequence: CASSQEPQGLREQYF. The CDR3, as DNA: TGCGCCAGCAGCCAAGAGCCCCAGGGCCTTAGGGAGCAGTACTTC.

This clone was detected only once. The rearrangement uses TRBV19 and TRBJ1-5; TRBD1 matches at 7 bases. Germline CDR1 and CDR2: LNHDA and SQIVND (reference sequence). The CDR3 sequence is 12 residues long. V lost 5 bases to trimming and J lost 5 bases; unmatched junction nucleotides: 0. CDR3: CASSDRDQPQHF. The CDR3 DNA reads TGTGCCAGTAGTGACAGGGATCAGCCCCAGCATTTT.

The chain joins TRBV10-3 to TRBJ1-5; TRBD1 might be the D (6 bases). Germline V gene sequence: CDR1 ENHRY, CDR2 SYGVKD. This CDR3 comprises 15 residues. The V end was cut by 2 bases, the J end by 5 bases, with 13 bases between. CDR3 region: CAISEQGRGDQPQHF. The CDR3 DNA reads as TGTGCCATCAGTGAGCAGGGCAGGGGTGATCAGCCCCAGCATTTT.

This chain joins TRBV4-1 and TRBJ2-7; perhaps TRBD1 as D (5 bases). V lost 4 bases and J 2 bases, leaving 21 bases between the germline ends. The CDR3 has 17 residues. Germline V lookup: CDR1 MGHRA, CDR2 YSYEKL. The CDR3 region is CASSLHPGQAPAYEQYF. The CDR3 DNA sequence: TGCGCCAGCAGCCTCCACCCAGGGCAGGCTCCTGCCTACGAGCAGTACTTC.

This chain links TRBV11-2 with TRBJ1-3, with D possibly matching TRBD1 (6 bases). With 1 base removed from V and 0 bases from J, the gap between germline ends came to 13 bases. This CDR3 is built from 17 residues. The germline V gene encodes CDR1 SGHAT and CDR2 FQNNGV. Written as DNA, the CDR3 is TGTGCCAGCAGCTTAGGGGACATGTGGAGCTCTGGAAACACCATATATTTT. Protein: CASSLGDMWSSGNTIYF.

The chain combines TRBV12-3 or TRBV12-4 with TRBJ1-4; D is unclear. V lost 8 bases and J lost 5, with 9 bases in between. The CDR3 spans 12 residues. This chain's CDR3 is CASLGPNEKLFF. CDR3 nucleotide sequence: TGTGCCAGCTTGGGTCCCAATGAAAAACTGTTTTTT.

DNA for the CDR3: TGTGCCAGCAGCTCCGAGGGGGGTTCACCCCTCCACTTT. The encoded protein is CASSSEGGSPLHF. This rearrangement joins TRBV9 to TRBJ1-6, with a weak D call TRBD1 (6 bases). Germline V gives CDR1 SGDLS, CDR2 YYNGEE. The CDR3 covers 13 residues. The V and J ends lost 4 bases and 9 bases respectively, with 11 bases between them.

This clone was counted a single time. The DNA for the CDR3 is TGTGCCTGGAGCGCTCGGACTAGCCTAACCTACAATGAGCAGTTCTTC. Amino acid sequence: CAWSARTSLTYNEQFF. This chain uses TRBV30 with TRBJ2-1, with 8 nucleotides matching TRBD2. V lost 3 bases, J lost 2 bases, and 9 bases stayed unmatched. Per the germline V gene, CDR1 is GTSNPN and CDR2 is SVGIG (reference sequence). CDR3 length: 16 amino acids.

The CDR3 DNA follows: TGTGCCAGCCGACTAGCGGGAAGAGGAGATACGCAGTATTTT. Translated, it gives CASRLAGRGDTQYF. The rearrangement joins TRBV6-5 to TRBJ2-3, with 11 positions matching TRBD2. The CDR3 spans 14 residues. Trimming cost V 8 bases and J 5 bases; bases outside gene matches: 6. Germline V gene data show CDR1 as MNHEY and CDR2 as SVGAGI.

The chain employs TRBV19 and TRBJ2-1, with 7 nucleotides matching TRBD1. The junction had 11 bases not matched to a gene; V was cut back by 8 bases and J by 7 bases. The CDR3 is 14 residues long. Germline V gene sequence: CDR1 LNHDA, CDR2 SQIVND (reference sequence). The CDR3 DNA reads TGTGCCAGTTCCGTCGAACAGGGGTCTAATGAGCAGTTCTTC. Translating it yields CASSVEQGSNEQFF. Together with reference TRBV19 and TRBJ2-1, the CDR3 gives the full variable domain: DGGITQSPKYLFRKEGQNVTLSCEQNLNHDAMYWYRQDPGQGLRLIYYSQIVNDFQKGDIAEGYSVSREKKESFPLTVTSAQKNPTAFYLCASSVEQGSNEQFFGPGTRLTVL.

V and J are TRBV6-2 or TRBV6-3 and TRBJ2-7; TRBD2 matches 11 bases. Germline CDR1 is MNHEY and CDR2 is SVGEGT. The trim removed 2 bases at V and 0 bases at J, leaving 12 bases unmatched. CDR3 length: 19 residues. CDR3 residues: CASSYDPTSGGRFSYEQYF. Written as DNA, the CDR3 is TGTGCCAGCAGTTACGACCCAACTAGCGGGGGCCGCTTCTCCTACGAGCAGTACTTC.

The chain couples TRBV18 to TRBJ1-1, with unresolved D. Germline V CDR1 and CDR2: KGHSH, LQKENI. Trimming removed 3 bases at V and 0 bases at J, with 5 bases between. The CDR3 consists of 13 residues. CDR3 region: CASSPILNTEAFF. The CDR3 bases are TGTGCCAGCTCACCCATACTGAACACTGAAGCTTTCTTT.

The rearrangement links TRBV10-3 to TRBJ1-5, with D maybe TRBD1 (5 bases). Germline V gene sequence: CDR1 ENHRY, CDR2 SYGVKD. The CDR3 contains 14 residues. The V end lost 5 bases, the J end lost 5 bases, and 13 bases lay between the germline ends. The CDR3 loop reads CAISRVGGDQPQHF. The CDR3 DNA reads as TGTGCCATCAGTCGAGTTGGGGGGGATCAGCCCCAGCATTTT.

This clone was counted between two and nine times. Written as DNA, the CDR3 is TGTGCCAGCTCACCCGGGACAGCGCTTAACTATGGCTACACCTTC. This translates into CASSPGTALNYGYTF. V is TRBV18 and J is TRBJ1-2, with 7 bases that match TRBD1. The CDR3 is 15 residues long. CDR1 and CDR2 (germline): KGHSH, LQKENI. After removal of 3 bases from V and 1 base from J, the junction contained 5 bases not matched to a gene.

V is TRBV19 and J is TRBJ1-2; D gene ambiguous. V was shortened by 2 bases and J by 3 bases, with 7 bases between the two germline ends. The CDR3 spans 13 residues. Per germline, CDR1 LNHDA and CDR2 SQIVND (reference sequence). CDR3 protein: CASSIQGYYGYTF. CDR3 in DNA: TGTGCCAGTAGTATACAAGGCTACTATGGCTACACCTTC.

The genes are TRBV9 and TRBJ2-7; a possible D gene is TRBD2 (5 bases). CDR1 and CDR2 (germline): SGDLS, YYNGEE. The V end lost 2 bases, the J end lost 4 bases, and 16 bases lay between the germline ends. This CDR3 has 15 amino acids. This CDR3 is CASSVEVGVGYEQYF. The CDR3, as DNA: TGTGCCAGCAGCGTGGAGGTGGGAGTAGGATACGAGCAGTACTTC.

The chain combines TRBV7-2 with TRBJ1-6; D is unclear. The CDR3 runs to 14 residues. Looked up from germline, CDR1 is SGHTA and CDR2 is FQGNSA. V lost 0 bases and J lost 6, with 6 bases in between. The CDR3 DNA sequence: TGTGCCAGCAGCTTAGCAGGGCCTAATTCACCCCTCCACTTT. Amino acid sequence: CASSLAGPNSPLHF. Full variable domain (remainder filled in from reference TRBV7-2 and TRBJ1-6): GAGVSQSPSNKVTEKGKDVELRCDPISGHTALYWYRQSLGQGLEFLIYFQGNSAPDKSGLPSDRFSAERTGGSVSTLTIQRTQQEDSAVYLCASSLAGPNSPLHFGNGTRLTVT.

CDR3 residues: CASSLGAGLKETQYF. The CDR3 DNA follows: TGCGCCAGCAGCTTGGGTGCCGGGTTAAAAGAGACCCAGTACTTC. The V and J genes are TRBV5-1 and TRBJ2-5, with D unclear. This CDR3 is 15 amino acids long. CDR1 is SGHRS, CDR2 YFSETQ, per germline. Trimming left V 0 bases short and J 3 bases short, with 12 bases between.

The chain couples TRBV5-1 to TRBJ1-2, with no clear D. This CDR3 has 13 residues. V lost 0 bases, J lost 4 bases, and 7 bases lay in between. Germline V gene data show CDR1 as SGHRS and CDR2 as YFSETQ. The CDR3 spells CASSLEDFYGYTF. For the CDR3, the DNA is TGCGCCAGCAGCTTGGAAGATTTCTATGGCTACACCTTC.

The chain is built from TRBV30 and TRBJ2-7, with D maybe TRBD2 (7 bases). This CDR3 region has 14 residues. The germline gives CDR1 GTSNPN, CDR2 SVGIG (reference sequence). The ends were cut back, 4 bases at V and 0 bases at J, with 13 bases in the middle. The CDR3 region has the DNA TGTGCCTGGACTCTAAGGGGGGGCTCCTACGAGCAGTACTTC. This sequence encodes CAWTLRGGSYEQYF. Full variable domain (rest looked up from reference TRBV30 and TRBJ2-7): SQTIHQWPATLVQPVGSPLSLECTVEGTSNPNLYWYRQAAGRGLQLLFYSVGIGQISSEVPQNLSASRPQDRQFILSSKKLLLSDSGFYLCAWTLRGGSYEQYFGPGTRLTVT.

The chain couples TRBV18 to TRBJ2-1; D is unclear. Germline values: CDR1 KGHSH, CDR2 LQKENI. V lost 2 bases to trimming and J lost 0 bases, with 14 bases between them. The CDR3 loop spans 17 amino acids. For the CDR3, the DNA is TGTGCCAGCTCACCAAGTTTAGGTCTTATCTCCTACAATGAGCAGTTCTTC. Protein: CASSPSLGLISYNEQFF.

V and J are TRBV18 and TRBJ1-1, with unresolved D. This CDR3 is built from 15 residues. Per germline, CDR1 KGHSH and CDR2 LQKENI. V lost 3 bases and J 3 bases, leaving 14 bases between the germline ends. The DNA for the CDR3 is TGTGCCAGCTCACCGATCGCAGATACTTACACTGAAGCTTTCTTT. Its translation: CASSPIADTYTEAFF. Drawing the rest from reference TRBV18 and TRBJ1-1, the complete variable domain is NAGVMQNPRHLVRRRGQEARLRCSPMKGHSHVYWYRQLPEEGLKFMVYLQKENIIDESGMPKERFSAEFPKEGPSILRIQQVVRGDSAAYFCASSPIADTYTEAFFGQGTRLTVV.

The chain recombines TRBV2 with TRBJ1-1, with D uncertain. The CDR3 sequence is 14 residues long. Trimming removed 6 bases from V and 0 bases from J, with 11 bases in between. The germline V gene encodes CDR1 SNHLY and CDR2 FYNNEI. The CDR3 reads CASRDWSLNTEAFF. As DNA, the CDR3 is TGTGCCAGCAGGGATTGGTCTTTGAACACTGAAGCTTTCTTT.

This clone was counted between two and nine times. The chain combines TRBV7-2 with TRBJ2-1, with 10 bases that match TRBD2. Per germline, CDR1 SGHTA and CDR2 FQGNSA. This CDR3 has 18 amino acids. Trimming at V came to 5 bases and at J to 2 bases, leaving 12 bases not matched to a gene. CDR3 sequence: CASSLSLSTSGAYNEQFF. The CDR3, as DNA: TGTGCCAGCAGCCTCTCCCTAAGCACTAGCGGGGCCTACAATGAGCAGTTCTTC.

V is TRBV7-8 and J is TRBJ2-6; 7 bases line up with TRBD1. The CDR3 totals 17 residues. Germline CDR1 SGHVS, CDR2 FQNEAQ. J lost 0 bases, V lost 5 bases, and 7 bases had no gene match. CDR3 in amino acids: CASSAKTGTSGANVLTF. CDR3 DNA sequence: TGTGCCAGCAGCGCGAAGACAGGGACCTCTGGGGCCAACGTCCTGACTTTC.

This rearrangement joins TRBV7-8 to TRBJ2-5; TRBD2 agrees at 9 bases. V shed 5 bases, J shed 2 bases, and the junction held 12 bases outside the gene matches. The CDR3 length is 17 residues. Germline V CDR1 and CDR2: SGHVS, FQNEAQ. CDR3 residues: CASSLPLSGGYQETQYF. The CDR3 region has the DNA TGTGCCAGCAGCCTCCCCTTGAGCGGGGGGTATCAAGAGACCCAGTACTTC.

This chain uses TRBV7-9 with TRBJ2-7; D unclear. Germline V CDR1 and CDR2: SEHNR, FQNEAQ (reference sequence). This CDR3 has 12 amino acids. Trimming took 3 bases from V and 7 from J, leaving 10 bases between them. This CDR3 reads CASSFYPWEQYF. Written as DNA, the CDR3 is TGTGCCAGCAGCTTCTACCCTTGGGAGCAGTACTTC.